This is a list of T cell receptor beta chains from one sample in a study of CD8+CD57+ T cells in acquired aplastic anemia. Each CDR3 protein is one row after TCRdb ran MiXCR on the reads. The table lists just over 450,000 distinct CDR3 sequences, around 32% of them singletons, with less than 0.85% in the top ten. The sequencing sample was made of sorted CD4+, CD8+, or CD8+CD57+ T cells (not recorded which) from PBMCs. These receptors all come from a human donor with aplastic anemia. Both conserved end residues are part of each CDR3. D genes are given only for firm matches. Clone size is not always given. Where it is, it says once, few, many or a class for expanded clones.

>TRBJ2-3|TRBV7-3|-|-
TGTGCCAGCAGCTTTGCGGCTGGCACAGATACGCAGTATTTT
CASSFAAGTDTQYF
>TRBJ1-1|TRBV5-1|many|-
TGCGCCAGCAGCTTGGAACCAGGGAGGAACACTGAAGCTTTCTTT
CASSLEPGRNTEAFF
>TRBJ2-3|TRBV5-1|-|TRBD2
TGCGCCAGCAGCACAAGGACTAGCGGTAGCACAGATACGCGGTATTTT
CASSTRTSGSTDTRYF
>TRBJ2-5|TRBV30|few|-
TGTGCCTGGACCAGACTAGTTCCAGAGACCCAGTACTTC
CAWTRLVPETQYF
>TRBJ2-7|TRBV9|-|TRBD2
TGTGCCAGCAGCGTAGAAGCGGGGGGCCACTCCTACGAGCAGTACTTC
CASSVEAGGHSYEQYF
>TRBJ2-3|TRBV5-1|-|TRBD2
TGCGCCAGCAGCTTGGCGACCGGGAGGGTGGATACGCAGTATTTT
CASSLATGRVDTQYF
>TRBJ1-2|TRBV9|-|-
TGTGCCAGCAGCGTAGGTTGGCGGGAACCCGCTATACAAGGAGGCTACATCTTC
CASSVGWREPAIQGGYIF
>TRBJ2-7|TRBV29-1|-|-
TGCAGCGTTCGGGAATACGAGCAGTACTTC
CSVREYEQYF
>TRBJ1-3|TRBV25-1|-|TRBD1
TGTGCCAGCAGTGAAGGGGCAGGGGGCAGAGTAGGGAAATCTGGAAACACCATATATTTT
CASSEGAGGRVGKSGNTIYF
>TRBJ2-5|TRBV6-1|-|TRBD1
TGTGCCAGCAGTGTGTCGGGACAGGGGGGCTACGAGACCCAGTACTTC
CASSVSGQGGYETQYF
>TRBJ2-7|TRBV2|-|-
TGTGCCAGCAGTGTTGGTCCTTTCGGCTACGAGCAGTACTTC
CASSVGPFGYEQYF
>TRBJ1-1|TRBV15|-|-
TGTGCCACCAGCAGGGGAATTACAGGGACAAACACTGAAGCTTTCTTT
CATSRGITGTNTEAFF
>TRBJ1-2|TRBV20-1|many|-
TGCAGTGCTAGAGATGGAGGCCGACATAAGATTTATGGCTACACCTTC
CSARDGGRHKIYGYTF
>TRBJ2-7|TRBV10-3|-|-
TGTGCCATCAGTGACGCGGAGTTC
CAISDAEF
>TRBJ1-1|TRBV20-1|many|-
TGCAGTGCTCAGGGTACTGAAGCTTTCTTT
CSAQGTEAFF
>TRBJ2-5|TRBV9|-|TRBD1
TGTGCCAGCACCCCAGGGGTAGGGACTTTGGGACAGGGGGTCGAGACCCAGTACTTC
CASTPGVGTLGQGVETQYF
>TRBJ2-2|TRBV7-3|few|-
TGTGCCAGCAGCGTCAGTCCGAACACCGGGGAGCTGTTTTTT
CASSVSPNTGELFF
>TRBJ1-1|TRBV20-1|-|TRBD1
TGCAGTGCCCCCTTGGGACAGCAAGCTTTCTTT
CSAPLGQQAFF
>TRBJ1-5|TRBV2|many|-
TGTGCCAGCAGCGCCGCCCTCAATAGCAATCAGCCCCAGCATTTT
CASSAALNSNQPQHF
>TRBJ1-2|TRBV29-1|many|TRBD1
TGCAGCGTTATGACAGGGTTAGGCGGCTACACCTTC
CSVMTGLGGYTF
>TRBJ1-2|TRBV20-1|many|TRBD1
TGCAGTGCTCCGAATATGCCAGGGGGCGGTGGCTACACCTTC
CSAPNMPGGGGYTF
>TRBJ2-5|TRBV4-3|few|TRBD1
TGCGCCAGCAGCCCGACCGGGACAGGTGCGGAGACCCAGTACTTC
CASSPTGTGAETQYF
>TRBJ2-3|TRBV4-2|-|TRBD2
TGTGCCAGCAGCCAAGAGGGGGATAGCGGGAGTGGAGATACGCAGTATTTT
CASSQEGDSGSGDTQYF
>TRBJ1-2|TRBV7-2|-|-
TGTGCCAGCAGCTCCCAGGAAGGTGGCTACACCTTC
CASSSQEGGYTF
>TRBJ1-3|TRBV9|few|TRBD1
TGTGCCAGCAGCAGAGGGGGACAGGGGGGAAACACCATATATTTT
CASSRGGQGGNTIYF
>TRBJ2-5|TRBV25-1|-|-
TGTGCCAGCAGCGAACTCGTCCCGGAGACCCAGTACTTC
CASSELVPETQYF
>TRBJ1-1|TRBV19|-|-
TGTGCCAGTAATACAGGGACCCAGAGCACTGAAGCTTTCTTT
CASNTGTQSTEAFF
>TRBJ1-2|TRBV2|-|TRBD1
TGTGCCAGCAGTTCCCTCGGGACAGGGGAGGCCTATTATGGCTACACCTTC
CASSSLGTGEAYYGYTF
>TRBJ2-7|TRBV15|many|TRBD2
TGTGCCACCAGCAGAGATATAGCGGGAGGTAGGGAGCAGTACTTC
CATSRDIAGGREQYF
>TRBJ2-1|TRBV2|-|TRBD1
TGTGCCAGCAGCCTGGCAGGGGGCCGCAATGAGCAGTTCTTC
CASSLAGGRNEQFF
>TRBJ1-5|TRBV15|many|TRBD1
TGTGCCACCAGCCTAAGACAGGGAATGGGTCAGCCCCAGCATTTT
CATSLRQGMGQPQHF
>TRBJ1-6|TRBV7-9|many|-
TGTGCCAGCAGCTCCCCATCGGAGGCTAGCAATTCACCCCTCCACTTT
CASSSPSEASNSPLHF
>TRBJ2-3|TRBV12-3/TRBV12-4|few|-
TGTGCCAGCAGGCAGGGTCCAGATACGCAGTATTTT
CASRQGPDTQYF
>TRBJ1-6|TRBV12-3/TRBV12-4|many|-
TGTGCCAGCAGTTTGCTGGGATCGGGAGATTCACCCCTCCACTTT
CASSLLGSGDSPLHF
>TRBJ2-1|TRBV20-1|few|-
TGCAGTGCTAGACTGGTACTCCATGAGCAGTTCTTC
CSARLVLHEQFF
>TRBJ1-5|TRBV30|-|TRBD1
TGTGCCTGGAGTGGCACTACAGGGGTGGGCAATCAGCCCCAGCATTTT
CAWSGTTGVGNQPQHF
>TRBJ1-1|TRBV2|many|-
TGTGCCAGCACTTCCGAAGCGAACACTGAAGCTTTCTTT
CASTSEANTEAFF
>TRBJ1-5|TRBV4-2|-|-
TGTGCCAGCAGCCAAGATAGGGGGTATAGCAATCAGCCCCAGCATTTT
CASSQDRGYSNQPQHF
>TRBJ2-3|TRBV10-3|-|TRBD2
TGTGCCACCAGCCGACAAACTTTCCCGGGAGGGGGAGATACGCAGTATTTT
CATSRQTFPGGGDTQYF
>TRBJ1-2|TRBV7-8|many|-
TGTGCCAGCAGCTCCTCGACTAATCTGGGACCGTACTATGGCTACACCTTC
CASSSSTNLGPYYGYTF
>TRBJ2-7|TRBV3-1|-|TRBD2
TGTGCCAGCAGCCAAGCCTACCCTGGGACTAGCGGGACCTACGAGCAGTACTTC
CASSQAYPGTSGTYEQYF
>TRBJ1-6|TRBV30|few|TRBD1
TGTGCCTGGATGCCCGGGGACAGGGGGAATTCACCCCTCCACTTT
CAWMPGDRGNSPLHF
>TRBJ1-5|TRBV19|many|-
TGTGCCAGTAGCACAACGGGGACCCCTCAGCCCCAGCATTTT
CASSTTGTPQPQHF
>TRBJ1-2|TRBV10-3|few|-
TGTGCCATCAGGCGGACCCTCGGAGACTATGGCTACACCTTC
CAIRRTLGDYGYTF
>TRBJ1-2|TRBV10-3|-|-
TGTGCCATCAGTGATCTCGCCAGTAACTATGGCTACACCTTC
CAISDLASNYGYTF
>TRBJ2-1|TRBV19|many|-
TGTGCCAGTAGTATAGGGCAGGGGAGAAATGAGCAGTTCTTC
CASSIGQGRNEQFF
>TRBJ2-6|TRBV9|few|-
TGTGCCAGCAGCGTAGTTGGGGTCCTCTCTGGGGCCAACGTCCTGACTTTC
CASSVVGVLSGANVLTF
>TRBJ1-5|TRBV27|-|TRBD1
TGTGCCAGCAGTCAACCGGGACAGGGACGTCAGCCCCAGCATTTT
CASSQPGQGRQPQHF
>TRBJ1-3|TRBV10-3|many|-
TGTGCCATCAGCGCGACAGTGTCTGGAAACACCATATATTTT
CAISATVSGNTIYF
>TRBJ2-7|TRBV7-8|many|TRBD1
TGTGCCAGCAGCTTAATAACAGGGGACGTCCACGAGCAGTACTTC
CASSLITGDVHEQYF
>TRBJ2-1|TRBV6-4|few|TRBD2
TGTGCCAGCAGTGACGGTAGCGGGGGTAATGAGCAGTTCTTC
CASSDGSGGNEQFF
>TRBJ1-2|TRBV19|once|-
TGTGCCAGTAGTCCCTGGACAGCTAACTATGGCTACACCTTC
CASSPWTANYGYTF